What follows are 17 T cell receptor beta chains derived from one specimen sequenced in a study of T cells in Graves' hyperthyroidism and ophthalmopathy (dated by TCRdb to the late 2010s). Receptor amplification or capture employed multiplex PCR. Sequencing relied on an Illumina HiSeq 2000. The TCR beta CDR3 regions were amplified from RNA transcripts. For the first round of RT-PCR on the TCR CDR3, the HTBI primer set was used together with the Qiagen OneStep RT-PCR kit. Using fastp trimming at Q25 and MiXCR clonotype assembly, TCRdb reanalyzed the public sequencing data and kept in-frame beta chains. Identical CDR3 proteins give one entry, which carries the most common genes and DNA. In all, the sample holds about 360,000 distinct CDR3 sequences, and approximately 13% of those were seen once. The top ten hold roughly 8.3% of the sample. The sample taken for sequencing was blood. These receptors were collected from a young woman with Graves' hyperthyroidism.

This clonotype was observed many times. The chain links TRBV28 to TRBJ1-1; D remains ambiguous. Between the trimmed V and J ends, which lost 5 bases and 1 base, there was a span of 14 bases. CDR3 length: 15 amino acids. CDR1 is MDHEN and CDR2 is SYDVKM in the germline V gene. CDR3 loop: CASSPIGRTNTEAFF. CDR3 nucleotide sequence: TGTGCCAGCAGTCCCATAGGGCGTACGAACACTGAAGCTTTCTTT.

This chain joins TRBV3-1 and TRBJ2-2, with D tentatively TRBD1 (5 bases). The CDR3 consists of 15 residues. V lost 6 bases and J lost 5, with 16 bases in between. Germline V CDR1 and CDR2: LGHDT, YNNKEL (reference sequence). The CDR3 spells CASRPSGAGTGELFF. CDR3 nucleotides: TGTGCCAGCAGACCCTCCGGAGCAGGGACCGGGGAGCTGTTTTTT.

This clonotype appeared many times. This rearrangement joins TRBV6-5 to TRBJ1-5; 7 bases line up with TRBD1. Germline CDR1 is MNHEY and CDR2 is SVGAGI. CDR3 size: 15 residues. J gave up 3 bases and V 2 bases, and 4 bases lay outside the gene matches. The DNA for the CDR3 is TGTGCCAGCAGTTACCCCGACAGGGACAATCAGCCCCAGCATTTT. Its protein product is CASSYPDRDNQPQHF.

This clonotype has a count of ten or more. This chain links TRBV28 with TRBJ2-3; 14 bases line up with TRBD2. Germline V lookup: CDR1 MDHEN, CDR2 SYDVKM. The CDR3 covers 18 residues. Trimming at V came to 3 bases and at J to 8 bases, leaving 13 bases not matched to a gene. The CDR3 DNA reads as TGTGCCAGCAGTTTCCCCGGAGGACTAGCGGGAGGTACTTTTACGCAGTATTTT. Its protein product is CASSFPGGLAGGTFTQYF.

Points on this clonotype: The junction departs from the called germline gene at one end, perhaps through a read error. V gene TRBV5-6 combines with J gene TRBJ2-2; TRBD2 is a possible D gene (5 bases). The CDR3 has 13 amino acids. Germline V CDR1 and CDR2: SGHDT, YYEEEE. DNA of the CDR3: TGTGCCAGCAGCCCCCCGAACACCGGGGAGCTGTCTTTT. Its translation is CASSPPNTGELSF. Combining the CDR3 with reference TRBV5-6 and TRBJ2-2 gives the whole variable domain DAGVTQSPTHLIKTRGQQVTLRCSPKSGHDTVSWYQQALGQGPQFIFQYYEEEERQRGNFPDRFSGHQFPNYSSELNVNALLLGDSALYLCASSPPNTGELSFGEGSRLTVL.

This clonotype has ten or more counts. The chain combines TRBV20-1 with TRBJ1-2, with D unresolved. The CDR3 extends over 13 amino acids. Germline-derived CDR1 and CDR2 are DFQATT and SNEGSKA (reference sequence). The V and J ends lost 5 bases and 2 bases respectively, with 12 bases between them. The CDR3 region has the DNA TGCAGTGCTCCTAAGACCGAAAACTATGGCTACACCTTC. Translation gives CSAPKTENYGYTF.

This clonotype showed up many times. This rearrangement joins TRBV10-3 to TRBJ2-3; D tentatively reads TRBD1 or TRBD2 (5 bases each). V lost 6 bases and J lost 4, with 5 bases in between. From germline, CDR1 is ENHRY and CDR2 SYGVKD. This CDR3 has 11 amino acids. The CDR3 here is CAIRGADTQYF. The CDR3 bases are TGTGCCATCAGGGGGGCAGATACGCAGTATTTT.

This clonotype has a count of ten or more. This chain connects TRBV12-3 or TRBV12-4 to TRBJ1-2, with 9 bases fitting TRBD1. The CDR3 runs 16 residues. Unmatched junction bases numbered 12, after V lost 5 bases and J lost 5 bases. CDR3 in DNA: TGTGCCAGCAGTCCTTGGGACAGGGACTCACATTATGGCTACACCTTC. Protein sequence: CASSPWDRDSHYGYTF.

Points on this clonotype: The DNA is omitted, as the CDR3 cannot be located on it reliably, and the CDR3 follows TCRdb's listing. The chain recombines TRBV19 with TRBJ2-5. The CDR3 spans 13 residues, counting both ends. Germline V lookup: CDR1 LNHDA, CDR2 SQIVND (reference sequence). The CDR3 protein is CASTSGLGETQYF.

This clonotype was counted ten times or more. The chain couples TRBV28 to TRBJ1-1; 7 bases map to TRBD1. The CDR3 loop spans 14 amino acids. Germline CDR1 MDHEN, CDR2 SYDVKM. Trimming took 7 bases from V and 2 from J; bases not matched to a gene: 7. The CDR3 loop is CASTADRTNTEAFF. CDR3 sequence (DNA): TGTGCCAGCACCGCGGACAGGACTAACACTGAAGCTTTCTTT.

The J gene is TRBJ2-1, the V gene TRBV9, with D possibly being TRBD1 (5 bases). Germline values: CDR1 SGDLS, CDR2 YYNGEE. The V end was cut by 0 bases, the J end by 2 bases, with 12 bases between. CDR3 size: 16 residues. The CDR3 region has the DNA TGTGCCAGCAGCGTAGGAGTCCAGGGTACCTACAATGAGCAGTTCTTC. It yields the protein CASSVGVQGTYNEQFF.

This clonotype appeared many times. This chain links TRBV7-8 with TRBJ2-7; maybe TRBD1 (6 bases). This CDR3 spans 15 amino acids. Germline-derived CDR1 and CDR2 are SGHVS and FQNEAQ. V was shortened by 5 bases and J by 5 bases, with 19 bases between the two germline ends. CDR3 DNA sequence: TGTGCCAGCAGCCCTCCCGGGACAACGAAGAACGAGCAGTACTTC. It translates to CASSPPGTTKNEQYF.

This clonotype was counted at least ten times. The V and J genes are TRBV29-1 and TRBJ1-1; 8 nucleotides match TRBD1. CDR1 is SQVTM and CDR2 is ANQGSEA in the germline V gene. The CDR3 has 13 amino acids. Losses at the gene ends were 7 bases for V and 6 bases for J; bases not matched to a gene: 10. Here the CDR3 DNA reads TGCAGCGGGACCGACAGGGGTCTGGCTGAAGCTTTCTTT. Amino acids: CSGTDRGLAEAFF.

This clonotype was seen ten or more times. The chain carries TRBV30 and TRBJ2-2; 8 nucleotides line up with TRBD2. The germline V gene has CDR1 GTSNPN and CDR2 SVGIG (reference sequence). V was clipped by 0 bases and J by 0 bases; unmatched bases: 9. The CDR3 extends over 18 amino acids. The CDR3 DNA follows: TGTGCCTGGAGTGTAAGTTTAACTAGCGGTTCGAACACCGGGGAGCTGTTTTTT. As protein: CAWSVSLTSGSNTGELFF.

This clonotype was detected a few times. The chain joins TRBV6-2 or TRBV6-3 to TRBJ2-5; no definite D call. V was shortened by 2 bases and J by 11 bases, with 12 bases between the two germline ends. Germline loops: CDR1 MNHEY, CDR2 SVGEGT. The CDR3 extends over 12 amino acids. The CDR3 region is CASSYRASLQYF. The CDR3 nucleotides are TGTGCCAGCAGTTACAGGGCTAGTCTACAGTACTTC.

Concerning this clonotype: A much larger clonotype is one base distant, so this may be a read error. V and J are TRBV9 and TRBJ2-3, with 9 bases that match TRBD2. This CDR3 contains 15 residues. The V gene's germline CDR1 is SGDLS and CDR2 YYNGEE. CDR3 loop: CANSVESSGADTQYF. In DNA form, the CDR3 reads TGTGCCAACAGCGTAGAGTCTAGCGGGGCGGATACGCAGTATTTT.

This clonotype has ten or more counts. The chain is built from TRBV2 and TRBJ1-1, with D tentatively TRBD1 (5 bases). V gave up 0 bases and J gave up 5 bases, with 10 bases separating them. Germline-derived CDR1 and CDR2 are SNHLY and FYNNEI. The CDR3 consists of 14 residues. CDR3 region: CASSEALQGTEAFF. In DNA, the CDR3 is TGTGCCAGCAGTGAAGCGCTTCAGGGTACTGAAGCTTTCTTT.